One sample yielded the 25 T cell receptor beta chains listed below, sequenced in a study of cytomegalovirus exposure and HLA in healthy donors. In the PCR, 60 Vbeta and 13 Jbeta primers were used. Method: immunoSEQ multiplex PCR; TCRdb's copy keeps in-frame clones and lacks some. The table has roughly 230,000 clones, over 90% seen once. Sequencing was done on a sample of PBMCs. All receptors come from a girl aged 2 to 9 in good health and CMV-seronegative.

The J gene is TRBJ1-5, the V gene TRBV28; 7 nucleotides agree with TRBD1. Trimming cost V 6 bases and J 1 base; bases outside gene matches: 15. CDR3 length: 18 residues. From germline, CDR1 is MDHEN and CDR2 SYDVKM. CDR3 DNA: TGTGCCAGCAGGCCAAGAGCAACAGGGGCCGCGAGCAATCAGCCCCAGCATTTT. It codes for CASRPRATGAASNQPQHF.

This clone was detected once. J is TRBJ2-1 and V is TRBV29-1; 15 bases are a match to TRBD2. This CDR3 spans 16 amino acids. The trim removed 5 bases at V and 8 bases at J, leaving 10 bases unmatched. CDR1 is SQVTM and CDR2 is ANQGSEA in the germline V gene. The CDR3 DNA is TGCAGCGTTCCGGAAGGGACTAGCGGGAGGCGCGATGAGCAGTTCTTC. Encoded protein: CSVPEGTSGRRDEQFF.

For the CDR3, the DNA is TGTGCCAGCTGGGCGACAGACACTAATTCACCCCTCCACTTT. It translates to CASWATDTNSPLHF. The chain has TRBV7-9 and TRBJ1-6; TRBD1 might be the D (5 bases). Germline V gene sequence: CDR1 SEHNR, CDR2 FQNEAQ (reference sequence). This CDR3 has 14 amino acids. V lost 8 bases to trimming and J lost 6 bases, with 14 bases between them.

V is TRBV6-1 and J is TRBJ2-1; 11 bases line up with TRBD2. Per the germline V gene, CDR1 is MNHNS and CDR2 is SASEGT. V lost 7 bases and J lost 5; bases outside the gene matches: 4. This CDR3 contains 14 residues. The CDR3 region is CASNAGLADNEQFF. The CDR3, as DNA: TGTGCCAGCAATGCGGGACTAGCGGACAATGAGCAGTTCTTC.

This chain uses TRBV5-1 with TRBJ1-1; 8 positions agree with TRBD1. The CDR3 totals 15 residues. Germline V gene lookup returns CDR1 SGHRS and CDR2 YFSETQ. With 2 bases clipped from V and 5 bases from J, the junction kept 8 bases outside the gene matches. The CDR3 DNA reads as TGCGCCAGCAGCTTATCCGGGACAGGAGTTACTGAAGCTTTCTTT. Translating gives CASSLSGTGVTEAFF.

This clone has a handful of counts. The chain recombines TRBV5-6 with TRBJ1-6; no clear D. The CDR3 loop spans 11 amino acids. Germline V CDR1 and CDR2: SGHDT, YYEEEE. Trimming left V 0 bases short and J 12 bases short, with 4 bases between. CDR3 sequence: CASSLAGPLHF. The CDR3 bases are TGTGCCAGCAGCTTGGCGGGACCCCTCCACTTT.

The V call is TRBV2, the J call TRBJ2-5; 9 positions match TRBD1. The last part of the DNA fits TRBJ2-7 better; the J call may be wrong. Germline V gene sequence: CDR1 SNHLY, CDR2 FYNNEI. This CDR3 has 14 residues. The CDR3 spells CASRTGQGINEQYF. In DNA form, the CDR3 reads TGTGCCAGCAGGACCGGACAGGGGATCAACGAGCAGTACTTC.

The rearrangement joins TRBV4-2 to TRBJ2-2; 11 bases match TRBD2. The CDR3 spans 20 residues. Germline-derived CDR1 and CDR2 are LGHNA and YNFKEQ. J was trimmed by 4 bases and V by 0 bases; bases with no gene match: 13. The CDR3 DNA reads TGTGCCAGCAGCCAAGAAGGAGTAGCGGGGGGGCGAAGGGGCACCGGGGAGCTGTTTTTT. Amino acids: CASSQEGVAGGRRGTGELFF.

To note about this clone: Other DNA sequences in the same sample also yield this CDR3. The CDR3 DNA follows: TGTGCCAGCAGTTACCGGAACACTGAAGCTTTCTTT. This translates into CASSYRNTEAFF. This chain links TRBV6-5 with TRBJ1-1; D not resolved. V lost 2 bases and J lost 1, with 2 bases in between. This CDR3 comprises 12 residues. Germline V lookup: CDR1 MNHEY, CDR2 SVGAGI.

The J gene is TRBJ2-5, the V gene TRBV6-6; the match to TRBD1 covers 11 bases. The trim removed 7 bases at V and 2 bases at J, leaving 3 bases unmatched. This CDR3 spans 14 amino acids. Germline lookup yields CDR1 MNHNY and CDR2 SVGAGI (reference sequence). Here the CDR3 reads CASTGQGGQETQYF. DNA for the CDR3: TGTGCCAGCACGGGACAGGGGGGGCAAGAGACCCAGTACTTC.

In DNA form, the CDR3 reads TGTGCCACTGCGGGGGGCGGGACAGATACGCAGTATTTT. This translates into CATAGGGTDTQYF. The chain joins TRBV7-3 to TRBJ2-3; 8 bases fit TRBD2. Germline trimming cut 10 bases from V and 3 bases from J; bases unmatched to any gene: 6. Germline-derived CDR1 and CDR2 are SGHTA and FQGTGA. This CDR3 spans 13 amino acids.

This sequence joins TRBV7-6 and TRBJ2-2; 8 positions match TRBD2. The CDR3 has 17 amino acids. The ends lost 3 bases at V and 5 bases at J; junction bases unmatched: 11. Germline CDR1 is SGHVS and CDR2 is FNYEAQ. CDR3 bases: TGTGCCAGCAGCTTTTATAGCGGGATGGATTTTACCGGGGAGCTGTTTTTT. Protein sequence: CASSFYSGMDFTGELFF.

V is TRBV11-2 and J is TRBJ2-5; D unresolved. V was cut by 3 bases and J by 7 bases, with 12 bases left in between. The CDR3 covers 13 residues. Per the germline V gene, CDR1 is SGHAT and CDR2 is FQNNGV. The CDR3 DNA reads as TGTGCCAGCAGCTTGGGCAGGTCAACGACCCAGTACTTC. This gives the protein CASSLGRSTTQYF.

This chain links TRBV27 with TRBJ2-6; D uncertain. The germline gives CDR1 MNHEY, CDR2 SMNVEV (reference sequence). The CDR3 covers 14 residues. Trimming took 3 bases from V and 0 from J, leaving 3 bases between them. The CDR3 nucleotides are TGTGCCAGCAGTTTCCTCTCTGGGGCCAACGTCCTGACTTTC. As protein: CASSFLSGANVLTF.

The chain joins TRBV6-6 to TRBJ1-5; TRBD1 might be the D (6 bases). Trimming pared 6 bases from V and 1 base from J, leaving 13 bases between. CDR1 is MNHNY, CDR2 SVGAGI, per germline (reference sequence). The CDR3 covers 15 residues. The CDR3 coding sequence is TGTGCCAGCAGCCCCGAGGGGGGGAGCAATCAGCCCCAGCATTTT. This codes for CASSPEGGSNQPQHF.

This CDR3 reads CASSPRQGTFTGDTEKLFF. The CDR3 coding sequence is TGTGCCAGCAGCCCAAGACAGGGAACCTTCACGGGGGATACTGAAAAACTGTTTTTT. This chain joins TRBV5-4 and TRBJ1-4; 7 bases match TRBD1. V was pared by 4 bases and J by 7 bases, with 22 bases of the junction left unmatched. The CDR3 spans 19 residues. CDR1 is SGHNT, CDR2 YYREEE, per germline (reference sequence).

The J gene is TRBJ2-7, the V gene TRBV6-1; 14 bases are shared with TRBD2. From germline, CDR1 is MNHNS and CDR2 SASEGT. The CDR3 runs to 16 residues. Trimming cost V 4 bases and J 1 base; bases outside gene matches: 3. CDR3 loop: CASSARLAGGSYEQYF. The CDR3 region has the DNA TGTGCCAGCAGTGCCAGACTAGCGGGAGGGTCCTACGAGCAGTACTTC.

The chain uses TRBV6-1 and TRBJ2-1; D ambiguous. The CDR3 spans 15 residues. Germline V gene sequence: CDR1 MNHNS, CDR2 SASEGT. With 6 bases removed from V and 2 bases from J, the gap between germline ends came to 14 bases. DNA of the CDR3: TGTGCCAGCAGCCACCTCGCGGCTCCCTACAATGAGCAGTTCTTC. Protein sequence: CASSHLAAPYNEQFF.

V and J are TRBV5-5 and TRBJ2-1; perhaps TRBD2 as D (5 bases). Germline values: CDR1 SGHKS, CDR2 YYEKEE (reference sequence). The germline V and J ends were trimmed by 0 bases and 5 bases, with 15 bases remaining between them. CDR3 length: 16 amino acids. CDR3 sequence reads: CASSLAVWGVDNEQFF. The CDR3, as DNA: TGTGCCAGCAGCTTGGCCGTGTGGGGAGTTGACAATGAGCAGTTCTTC.

This rearrangement joins TRBV15 to TRBJ2-1; TRBD2 aligns across 9 bases. The germline V gene has CDR1 LNHNV and CDR2 YYDKDF (reference sequence). This CDR3 has 17 residues. Trimming cost V 3 bases and J 6 bases; bases outside gene matches: 12. The DNA for the CDR3 is TGTGCCACCAGCAGGGGGGAGACTAGCGGAAAGTCCAATGAGCAGTTCTTC. Residues: CATSRGETSGKSNEQFF.

The chain carries TRBV19 and TRBJ1-5; 7 nucleotides agree with TRBD1. Germline V CDR1 and CDR2: LNHDA, SQIVND (reference sequence). The CDR3 is 14 residues long. Trimming took 6 bases from V and 3 from J; bases not matched to a gene: 5. This CDR3 reads CASRLGQNNQPQHF. In nucleotides, the CDR3 is TGTGCCAGTAGACTGGGACAGAACAATCAGCCCCAGCATTTT.

The V gene is TRBV5-1, the J gene TRBJ1-1; 8 nucleotides line up with TRBD1. CDR3 length: 12 amino acids. V lost 4 bases to trimming and J lost 8 bases; unmatched junction nucleotides: 4. Germline V gives CDR1 SGHRS, CDR2 YFSETQ. CDR3 coding DNA: TGCGCCAGCAGCCGCAGGGGGCGGGAAGCTTTCTTT. Its protein is CASSRRGREAFF.

The chain carries TRBV6-5 and TRBJ2-5; D unresolved. Germline loops: CDR1 MNHEY, CDR2 SVGAGI. The CDR3 totals 14 residues. Trimming removed 2 bases from V and 2 bases from J, with 9 bases in between. The CDR3 nucleotides are TGTGCCAGCAGTTACGGCCTGATTCAAGAGACCCAGTACTTC. Translation gives CASSYGLIQETQYF.

This sequence joins TRBV9 and TRBJ1-2; D remains unclear. This CDR3 is built from 15 residues. V lost 4 bases and J 4 bases, leaving 17 bases between the germline ends. The germline V gene encodes CDR1 SGDLS and CDR2 YYNGEE. CDR3 bases: TGTGCCAGCAGCCCTCAGACTCAACTGGGCTATGGCTACACCTTC. This sequence encodes CASSPQTQLGYGYTF.

Note on this clone: An end of the junction does not agree with germline; a read error may underlie this. The chain carries TRBV7-7 and TRBJ2-1, with TRBD2 matching 9 bases. From germline, CDR1 is SSHAT and CDR2 FNYEAQ (reference sequence). This CDR3 comprises 15 residues. The CDR3 DNA reads as TGTGCTAGCAGCTTCGGCGGGGGGGCCATGGATGAGCAGTTCTTC. Residues: CASSFGGGAMDEQFF.